These 32 T cell receptor beta chains originate from one sample sequenced in a study of shared clonotypes between healthy human individuals. TCRdb's table, derived via immunoSEQ multiplex PCR, lists solely in-frame clones and lacks some. The sample holds some 980,000 clones; less than 85% are singletons and the top ten take over 1.3%. The sequencing input was memory CD4+ T cells sorted from blood. Described subset: CD45RA-negative fraction. The receptors were gathered from a man aged 18 to 30 in good health.

This chain's CDR3 is CSVARQPYEQYF. CDR3 sequence (DNA): TGCAGCGTTGCTAGGCAGCCCTACGAGCAGTACTTC. The V call is TRBV29-1, the J call TRBJ2-7; D gene uncertain. The CDR3 covers 12 residues. The V gene's germline CDR1 is SQVTM and CDR2 ANQGSEA. V was cut by 4 bases and J by 2 bases, with 9 bases left in between.

This sequence joins TRBV5-1 and TRBJ2-5; 9 bases map to TRBD1. Germline-derived CDR1 and CDR2 are SGHRS and YFSETQ. CDR3 length: 15 residues. Losses at the gene ends were 5 bases for V and 4 bases for J; bases not matched to a gene: 9. CDR3 amino acids: CASRRTGGRAETQYF. CDR3 nucleotide sequence: TGCGCCAGCAGACGTACAGGGGGCAGGGCAGAGACCCAGTACTTC.

The chain carries TRBV4-1 and TRBJ1-1; perhaps TRBD1 as D (6 bases). The CDR3 contains 15 residues. In germline, CDR1 is MGHRA, CDR2 YSYEKL. Trimming shortened V by 4 bases and J by 0 bases, and 12 bases separated the two germline ends. In nucleotides, the CDR3 is TGCGCCAGCAGCCTAGGGGGTCCCTTGAACACTGAAGCTTTCTTT. Its protein is CASSLGGPLNTEAFF.

The V gene is TRBV28, the J gene TRBJ1-4; unclear D gene. Looked up from germline, CDR1 is MDHEN and CDR2 is SYDVKM. The V end was cut by 8 bases, the J end by 7 bases, with 11 bases between. The CDR3 totals 12 residues. The CDR3 coding sequence is TGTGCCAGCGGCGGGGTTGGTGAAAAACTGTTTTTT. Protein product: CASGGVGEKLFF.

This chain uses TRBV11-3 with TRBJ2-1; D unclear. V was cut by 0 bases and J by 2 bases, with 8 bases left in between. The CDR3 extends over 15 amino acids. Germline CDR1 SGHNT, CDR2 YENEEA. As DNA, the CDR3 is TGTGCCAGCAGCTTAGACGCCGGAACCTACAATGAGCAGTTCTTC. This translates into CASSLDAGTYNEQFF.

CDR3 in DNA: TGTGCCAGCAGTTTAGGGACAGCAACCAATCAGCCCCAGCATTTT. Protein product: CASSLGTATNQPQHF. V and J are TRBV28 and TRBJ1-5; TRBD1 agrees at 7 bases. J gave up 3 bases and V 2 bases, and 4 bases lay outside the gene matches. Germline lookup yields CDR1 MDHEN and CDR2 SYDVKM. The CDR3 is 15 amino acids.

J is TRBJ1-2 and V is TRBV7-2, with D possibly matching TRBD1 (6 bases). With 1 base removed from V and 8 bases from J, the gap between germline ends came to 14 bases. CDR3 size: 14 residues. CDR1 is SGHTA and CDR2 is FQGNSA in the germline V gene. CDR3 sequence (DNA): TGTGCCAGCAGCTTAGAGGGAGGGGGAGGAGGCTACACCTTC. As protein: CASSLEGGGGGYTF.

The rearrangement uses TRBV5-1 and TRBJ2-3, with D tentatively TRBD1 (6 bases). Trimming pared 3 bases from V and 3 bases from J, leaving 8 bases between. CDR3 length: 13 residues. Per germline, CDR1 SGHRS and CDR2 YFSETQ. CDR3 in DNA: TGCGCCAGCAGCTGGACAGCAACAGATACGCAGTATTTT. This translates into CASSWTATDTQYF.

The CDR3 DNA is TGCGCCAGCAGCTTGACAGGGGAAAGTCAGCCCCAGCATTTT. Translating it yields CASSLTGESQPQHF. This sequence joins TRBV5-1 and TRBJ1-5; 7 bases align to TRBD1. V lost 1 base to trimming and J lost 6 bases; unmatched junction nucleotides: 4. CDR3 size: 14 residues. Germline lookup yields CDR1 SGHRS and CDR2 YFSETQ.

V is TRBV5-5 and J is TRBJ1-5, with 7 bases lining up with TRBD1. The length of the CDR3 is 18 residues. V trimming: 3 bases; J trimming: 3 bases; junction bases outside the gene matches: 15. Germline assignment: CDR1 SGHKS and CDR2 YYEKEE (reference sequence). The CDR3 loop reads CASSSLETGLSYNQPQHF. For the CDR3, the DNA is TGTGCCAGCAGCTCTTTAGAGACAGGGTTATCATACAATCAGCCCCAGCATTTT.

On this clone itself: Other nucleotide sequences in the sample specify the same CDR3. The chain joins TRBV19 to TRBJ2-7, with D hard to call. Germline CDR1 reads LNHDA; CDR2 reads SQIVND (reference sequence). This CDR3 comprises 13 residues. Trimming removed 5 bases from V and 3 bases from J, with 11 bases in between. Here the CDR3 DNA reads TGTGCCAGTAGTGATAGGGTAGGCTACGAGCAGTACTTC. Encoded protein: CASSDRVGYEQYF.

The V gene is TRBV15, the J gene TRBJ1-4; D remains ambiguous. Between the trimmed V and J ends, which lost 1 base and 1 base, there was a span of 10 bases. The CDR3 has 16 amino acids. Germline V gene lookup returns CDR1 LNHNV and CDR2 YYDKDF (reference sequence). CDR3 sequence: CATSRGAGLTNEKLFF. The DNA of the CDR3 is TGTGCCACCAGCAGAGGCGCTGGGTTAACTAATGAAAAACTGTTTTTT.

V gene TRBV4-3 combines with J gene TRBJ2-1; a weak D match, TRBD1 (6 bases). This CDR3 region has 15 residues. Trimming pared 3 bases from V and 4 bases from J, leaving 13 bases between. The germline CDR1 and CDR2 sequences are LGHNA and YSLEER. This CDR3 is CASSHSGTKYNEQFF. The CDR3 DNA follows: TGCGCCAGCAGCCACTCCGGGACAAAATACAATGAGCAGTTCTTC.

The chain combines TRBV4-1 with TRBJ1-2; the D gene is possibly TRBD1 (6 bases). Germline V gene data show CDR1 as MGHRA and CDR2 as YSYEKL. This CDR3 comprises 18 residues. The germline V and J ends were trimmed by 1 base and 3 bases, with 21 bases remaining between them. The CDR3 DNA is TGCGCCAGCAGCCAAGGAGGGGGGGTCGGTGTGATCGACTATGGCTACACCTTC. Translation: CASSQGGGVGVIDYGYTF.

The rearrangement uses TRBV2 and TRBJ1-5; the D gene is possibly TRBD1 (5 bases). The germline gives CDR1 SNHLY, CDR2 FYNNEI. The CDR3 is 14 amino acids. V shed 1 base and J shed 6 bases, with 10 bases lying between them. CDR3 region: CASSEGRAGQPQHF. Here the CDR3 DNA reads TGTGCCAGCAGTGAAGGCAGGGCAGGTCAGCCCCAGCATTTT. The whole variable domain, filled in from reference TRBV2 and TRBJ1-5, reads EPEVTQTPSHQVTQMGQEVILRCVPISNHLYFYWYRQILGQKVEFLVSFYNNEISEKSEIFDDQFSVERPDGSNFTLKIRSTKLEDSAMYFCASSEGRAGQPQHFGDGTRLSIL.

The chain carries TRBV7-2 and TRBJ2-2, with TRBD2 identical over 10 bases. There are 16 residues in the CDR3. After removal of 2 bases from V and 6 bases from J, the junction contained 6 bases not matched to a gene. Germline loops: CDR1 SGHTA, CDR2 FQGNSA. The CDR3 DNA follows: TGTGCCAGCAGCTTATTTTCTAGCGGGAGTCCCGGGGAGCTGTTTTTT. Translating gives CASSLFSSGSPGELFF.

The chain combines TRBV11-3 with TRBJ1-2, with unresolved D. The CDR3 has 10 amino acids. Germline CDR1 is SGHNT and CDR2 is YENEEA. Trimming left V 10 bases short and J 8 bases short, with 11 bases between. The CDR3 here is CAIVADGYTF. The CDR3, as DNA: TGTGCCATCGTGGCAGACGGCTACACCTTC.

The chain has TRBV4-3 and TRBJ2-3; D unresolved. The V end was cut by 2 bases, the J end by 6 bases, with 3 bases between. CDR3 length: 11 amino acids. Looked up from germline, CDR1 is LGHNA and CDR2 is YSLEER. CDR3: CASSQSDTQYF. CDR3 nucleotide sequence: TGCGCCAGCAGCCAATCGGATACGCAGTATTTT.

The chain recombines TRBV5-6 with TRBJ1-4, with a weak D call TRBD1 (6 bases). Germline CDR1 SGHDT, CDR2 YYEEEE. The CDR3 runs to 15 residues. Trimming took off 3 bases at V and 7 bases at J, with 16 bases between the two ends. Here the CDR3 DNA reads TGTGCCAGCAGCTCGGCGGGGGGCTCTGGTGAAAAACTGTTTTTT. This sequence encodes CASSSAGGSGEKLFF.

V and J are TRBV9 and TRBJ1-2; tentative D call: TRBD1 (5 bases). Germline V gene data show CDR1 as SGDLS and CDR2 as YYNGEE. Trimming left V 0 bases short and J 6 bases short, with 12 bases between. The CDR3 extends over 14 amino acids. The CDR3 region is CASSVGAGTHGYTF. The CDR3 coding sequence is TGTGCCAGCAGCGTAGGTGCGGGGACCCATGGCTACACCTTC.

The chain uses TRBV5-1 and TRBJ1-1, with 8 bases lining up with TRBD1. Germline V gene sequence: CDR1 SGHRS, CDR2 YFSETQ. Trimming at V came to 2 bases and at J to 2 bases, leaving 11 bases not matched to a gene. The CDR3 extends over 17 amino acids. The CDR3 nucleotides are TGCGCCAGCAGCTTAGGTGTTGCAGGGGGCCTAAACACTGAAGCTTTCTTT. Protein product: CASSLGVAGGLNTEAFF.

The chain carries TRBV30 and TRBJ2-1, with TRBD2 matching over 12 bases. This CDR3 is 14 amino acids long. V lost 1 base and J lost 12; bases outside the gene matches: 7. Germline CDR1 and CDR2: GTSNPN and SVGIG (reference sequence). The CDR3 is CAWSGGLAGSGQFF. The CDR3 DNA follows: TGTGCCTGGAGTGGGGGACTAGCGGGCTCGGGGCAGTTCTTC.

This chain connects TRBV6-6 to TRBJ2-3; tentatively, D is TRBD1 or TRBD2 (5 bases each). Germline CDR1 and CDR2: MNHNY and SVGAGI (reference sequence). The CDR3 totals 13 residues. Between the trimmed V and J ends, which lost 8 bases and 0 bases, there was a span of 9 bases. The CDR3 nucleotides read TGTGCCAGCGCCCGGGACAGCACAGATACGCAGTATTTT. This encodes CASARDSTDTQYF.

DNA of the CDR3: TGTGCCAGCACCGCTACTAGCGGGGGGTACGAGCAGTACTTC. Amino acid sequence: CASTATSGGYEQYF. The chain couples TRBV7-2 to TRBJ2-7; 12 bases fit TRBD2. The trim removed 7 bases at V and 4 bases at J, leaving 5 bases unmatched. CDR3 size: 14 residues. Germline CDR1 SGHTA, CDR2 FQGNSA.

The chain has TRBV2 and TRBJ1-1, with no clear D. Trimming left V 6 bases short and J 1 base short, with 12 bases between. Germline-derived CDR1 and CDR2 are SNHLY and FYNNEI. This CDR3 comprises 14 residues. The CDR3 here is CASRMRTGNTEAFF. The CDR3 DNA sequence: TGTGCCAGCAGGATGAGGACGGGGAACACTGAAGCTTTCTTT.

The table lists this clone with a few counts. V gene TRBV30 combines with J gene TRBJ1-5, with D maybe TRBD1 (6 bases). Deletions cut 2 bases from V and 4 bases from J, with 9 bases between. Germline V gene sequence: CDR1 GTSNPN, CDR2 SVGIG (reference sequence). The CDR3 has 13 residues. The CDR3 here is CAWSRTENQPQHF. The CDR3 DNA is TGTGCCTGGAGTCGGACAGAGAATCAGCCCCAGCATTTT.

The CDR3 DNA follows: TGTGCCAGTAGTCTCAGACGGGACAGACAAAACACCGGGGAGCTGTTTTTT. Translation: CASSLRRDRQNTGELFF. The chain couples TRBV19 to TRBJ2-2, with 7 bases matching TRBD1. Germline lookup yields CDR1 LNHDA and CDR2 SQIVND (reference sequence). The CDR3 has 17 residues. V shed 5 bases and J 2 bases; nucleotides not matched to a gene: 11.

This sequence joins TRBV11-3 and TRBJ2-5, with a tentative D call TRBD1 (5 bases). Per the germline V gene, CDR1 is SGHNT and CDR2 is YENEEA. The ends were cut back, 5 bases at V and 5 bases at J, with 12 bases in the middle. CDR3 length: 13 residues. CDR3 nucleotides: TGTGCCAGCAGCCTAAGGTCAGGGGAGACCCAGTACTTC. It encodes CASSLRSGETQYF.

The V gene is TRBV10-3, the J gene TRBJ1-2; unclear D gene. Germline CDR1 and CDR2: ENHRY and SYGVKD. The CDR3 has 13 amino acids. V lost 5 bases to trimming and J lost 0 bases, with 7 bases between them. CDR3 in amino acids: CAISQAANYGYTF. As DNA, the CDR3 is TGTGCCATCAGTCAGGCAGCTAACTATGGCTACACCTTC.

On this clone: Other DNA sequences from this sample encode an identical CDR3 as well. The chain is built from TRBV5-6 and TRBJ1-1; TRBD1 might be the D (5 bases). In germline, CDR1 is SGHDT, CDR2 YYEEEE. The CDR3 has 12 residues. The V and J ends lost 0 bases and 8 bases respectively, with 8 bases between them. CDR3 DNA sequence: TGTGCCAGCAGCTTGGATAGGGGAGAAGCTTTCTTT. It codes for CASSLDRGEAFF.

The sample holds a few counts of this clone. V gene TRBV27 combines with J gene TRBJ2-7, with 9 bases matching TRBD1. Trimming at V came to 5 bases and at J to 4 bases, leaving 9 bases not matched to a gene. The CDR3 totals 15 residues. Germline V CDR1 and CDR2: MNHEY, SMNVEV (reference sequence). The CDR3 DNA sequence: TGTGCCAGCAGTCCGAACCGGGACAGGGATTACGAGCAGTACTTC. The encoded protein is CASSPNRDRDYEQYF.

The V gene is TRBV18, the J gene TRBJ2-3, with 10 positions matching TRBD1. Unmatched junction bases numbered 12, after V lost 4 bases and J lost 2 bases. Germline V gives CDR1 KGHSH, CDR2 LQKENI. The CDR3 is 18 amino acids. The CDR3 spells CASSLGQGKVEVTDTQYF. The CDR3 DNA reads as TGTGCCAGCTCACTGGGACAGGGGAAGGTGGAGGTCACAGATACGCAGTATTTT.